The 3 T cell receptor beta chains below come from one sample, sequenced in a study of CD8+CD57+ T cells in acquired aplastic anemia. Profiling that covered TCR beta VDJ and CDR3 relied on genomic DNA as its template. Each CDR3 protein gets one entry after TCRdb re-called the reads with MiXCR. Among 89,000 or so distinct CDR3 sequences listed, 55% to 75% were seen once. Patients who underwent sequencing had shown CD8+CD57+ cell expansion by flow cytometry. Material for sequencing was sorted CD4+, CD8+, or CD8+CD57+ T cells (not recorded which) from PBMCs. All receptors come from a human donor with aplastic anemia.

The CDR3: CASSLRQGALSYEQYF. CDR3 coding DNA: TGTGCCAGCAGCTTACGACAGGGGGCGCTTTCCTACGAGCAGTACTTC. V is TRBV11-2 and J is TRBJ2-7, with 10 positions matching TRBD1. The ends lost 2 bases at V and 1 base at J; junction bases unmatched: 5. Germline-derived CDR1 and CDR2 are SGHAT and FQNNGV. The CDR3 spans 16 residues.

The chain recombines TRBV20-1 with TRBJ2-3, with D perhaps TRBD2 (5 bases). Trimming removed 5 bases at V and 0 bases at J, with 12 bases between. Germline V gene sequence: CDR1 DFQATT, CDR2 SNEGSKA (reference sequence). The CDR3 totals 14 residues. DNA of the CDR3: TGCAGTGCTGCGGGCGCCATTAGCACAGATACGCAGTATTTT. Amino acid sequence: CSAAGAISTDTQYF.

The chain employs TRBV2 and TRBJ2-7; D perhaps matches TRBD1 (6 bases). This CDR3 has 13 amino acids. The V end was cut by 8 bases, the J end by 5 bases, with 16 bases between. CDR1 is SNHLY and CDR2 is FYNNEI in the germline V gene. The CDR3 DNA reads TGTGCCAGCTTTACCAAGGCAGGGGACGAGCAGTACTTC. This gives the protein CASFTKAGDEQYF.